The entry below describes one T cell receptor (beta chain). This sample stems from a study of T-cell reconstitution after alpha-beta-depleted transplantation in children. For TCRbeta, the library was prepared with unique molecular identifiers. TCRdb re-analysed the PCR reads in MiXCR, keeping a single row per CDR3 protein. The sample holds 240,000 or so distinct CDR3 sequences; about 12% are singletons and the top ten take over 2%. Here the sequenced sample was PBMCs from the stem cell graft donor, taken from the stem cell graft. This sequence was found in a human donor who donated a stem cell graft to a child with acute lymphoblastic leukemia.

The CDR3 DNA reads TGTGCCAGCAGCTTAGCCCTGCAGGGGGTAGCTAATGAAAAACTGTTTTTT. It yields the protein CASSLALQGVANEKLFF. The chain employs TRBV7-2 and TRBJ1-4; TRBD1 aligns across 7 bases. The CDR3 is made up of 17 amino acids. CDR1 and CDR2 (germline): SGHTA, FQGNSA. V was pared by 0 bases and J by 3 bases, with 7 bases of the junction left unmatched.